The rows below give T cell receptor beta chains drawn from one sample of a study of blood T cell repertoires in COVID-19. Profiled with immunoSEQ multiplex PCR; TCRdb holds only in-frame clones, not every one. The sample includes 200,000 to 250,000 clones, more than 80% of them seen just once. What was sequenced was peripheral blood. The receptors originated from a woman in her thirties with COVID-19, enrolled during active disease. Both conserved end residues are part of each CDR3. The D gene is left open where the match is weak. Clone size is not always given. Where it is, it says once, few, many or a class for expanded clones.

TRBV11-1	once	TRBD2	TRBJ2-5	TGTGCCAGCAGCCTACTAGCGGGGGGTTGGGAGACCCAGTACTTC	CASSLLAGGWETQYF
TRBV14	NA	TRBD1	TRBJ1-6	TGTGCCAGCAGCCTCCTCGGACAGGATAATTCACCCCTCCACTTT	CASSLLGQDNSPLHF
TRBV19	NA	TRBD1	TRBJ1-2	TGTGCCTGCCACGGGGACAGCTATGGCTACACCTTC	CACHGDSYGYTF
TRBV4-2	NA	TRBD2	TRBJ2-1	TGTGCCAGCAGCCAATCGGGACTAGCGGAATACAATGAGCAGTTCTTC	CASSQSGLAEYNEQFF
TRBV6-4	NA	NA	TRBJ1-1	TGTGCCAGCAAAGAGAGCACATCAGGCTCTGAAGCTTTCTTT	CASKESTSGSEAFF
TRBV7-8	NA	NA	TRBJ1-6	TGTGCCAGCAGCTTAGAGAGGGTTTCCAATTCACCCCTCCACTTT	CASSLERVSNSPLHF
TRBV3-1/TRBV3-2	NA	NA	TRBJ2-7	TGTGCCAGCAGCCAAGTAGGGGATCCGGTCTACGAGCAGTACTTC	CASSQVGDPVYEQYF
TRBV19	NA	TRBD1	TRBJ2-7	TGTGCCAGTAGCCCCGGGACAGGGGTTGGCTACGAGCAGTACTTC	CASSPGTGVGYEQYF
TRBV7-9	NA	TRBD1	TRBJ1-6	TGTGCCAGCAGCTCCACCGACAGGGTGGGAAATTCACCCCTCCACTTT	CASSSTDRVGNSPLHF
TRBV14	NA	NA	TRBJ1-6	TGTGCCAGCACTTTTATTTCACCCCTCCACTTT	CASTFISPLHF
TRBV5-4	NA	TRBD2	TRBJ2-3	TGTGCCAGCAGCTTTCCAGCGGGGGGGCCTGTTACAGATACGCAGTATTTT	CASSFPAGGPVTDTQYF
TRBV28	NA	TRBD1	TRBJ1-1	TGTGCCAGCAGTGCTCGGGACAGGGCCTTTGAAGCTTTCTTT	CASSARDRAFEAFF
TRBV2	once	NA	TRBJ2-1	TGTGCCAGCAGTCCCCAGGGATCTGAGCAGTTCTTC	CASSPQGSEQFF
TRBV28	NA	TRBD1	TRBJ2-5	TGTGCCAGCAGTCCGTACACCGGGACAGGGGGAGAGACCCAGTACTTC	CASSPYTGTGGETQYF
TRBV7-2	NA	NA	TRBJ2-4	TGTGCCAGCAGCTTAGACAGAAACATTCAGTACTTC	CASSLDRNIQYF
TRBV4-3	few	NA	TRBJ2-2	TGCGCCAGCAGCCGAGACCCGAAGGGGGTCGGGGAGCTGTTTTTT	CASSRDPKGVGELFF
TRBV7-9	NA	TRBD1	TRBJ1-6	TGTGCCAGCAGCTTAGGGGGGGACAGGAAGGATTCACCCCTCCACTTT	CASSLGGDRKDSPLHF
TRBV5-6	NA	TRBD1	TRBJ2-6	TGTGCCAGCAGCTTCGGGTACAGGGGGCTATTTGGGGCCAACGTCCTGACTTTC	CASSFGYRGLFGANVLTF
TRBV5-1	NA	TRBD1	TRBJ1-4	TGCGCCAGCAGCTTGGGGACAGGGAGGCAGGAAAAACTGTTTTTT	CASSLGTGRQEKLFF
TRBV5-4	few	TRBD1	TRBJ1-1	TGTGCCAGCAGCTTGGGGGACAGGGGCTGGCGGACTGAAGCTTTCTTT	CASSLGDRGWRTEAFF
TRBV6-5	NA	NA	TRBJ2-7	TGTGCCAGCAGCCCGGCGACTTTGCTCTACGAGCAGTACTTC	CASSPATLLYEQYF
TRBV2	NA	TRBD1	TRBJ2-1	TGTGCCAGCAGTGGCGGGACAGGGGACATAAGGCGGGATGAGCAGTTCTTC	CASSGGTGDIRRDEQFF